The clone carrying this T cell receptor (beta chain) was seen ten or more times. Its cognate antigen is unknown. The V end was cut by 1 base, the J end by 7 bases, with 13 bases between. This CDR3 comprises 14 residues. Germline loops: CDR1 MGHRA, CDR2 YSYEKL. The sample comes from a study of tumor-infiltrating lymphocytes in primary liver carcinoma. Study as a whole: Samples returned roughly 3.65 to 7.5 million productive TCRbeta reads, a yield that was similar across tissue types.

TCR beta cDNA came from roughly 450 ng total RNA, primed with a constant-region primer. Construction of TCR beta libraries relied on three successive nested multiplex PCR rounds employing slightly modified ARM-PCR. It was with TRBV1-TRBV30 forward primers and a C-beta reverse primer that the first two PCR rounds were run, at roughly 10 cycles each. Via MiXCR, TCRdb re-called the multiplex PCR reads, giving one row per CDR3 protein. The table records approximately 330,000 distinct CDR3 sequences, approximately 65% of them present only once. The study, taken as a whole, reports: Less overlap was seen in tumor-adjacent and tumor-blood pairs than in tumor region pairs. Blood had a significantly lower top-250-clone fraction than tumors did (p = 0.039).

Unsorted whole blood served as the source of blood RNA, and germline DNA was extracted as well. The sequenced material came from peripheral blood. The chain recombines TRBV4-1 with TRBJ1-1; unclear D gene. The TCR originated in a man aged 35 to 55 with primary liver carcinoma and hepatitis B virus infection. The DNA for the CDR3 is TGCGCCAGCAGCCAAGGCGTTTTGACCTATGAAGCTTTCTTT. Translating gives CASSQGVLTYEAFF.